This T cell receptor (beta chain) emerged from a study of PD-L1 blockade in urothelial cancer (dated by TCRdb to between 2016 and 2019). About the study as a whole: All patients started therapy at some point between 2014 and 2016 and received atezolizumab 1,200 mg intravenously every 3 weeks. About 90% of the roughly 29 patients were identified as males with urothelial cancer of bladder origin, and a prior smoking history was reported by 18 of 29 patients. An ECOG performance status of 0 or 1 was recorded for the patients, and 0 to 3 prior chemotherapy regimens had been received by the patients. Blood samples were analyzed 3 weeks after the start of treatment (second dose) and 6 weeks after the start of treatment. A median of around 150,000 T cells and tens of thousands of unique TCRs was obtained from blood samples, and a median clonality of roughly 0.082 was observed. The study was an exploratory multi-omic analysis of somatic, immune and clinical correlates of response to PD-L1 blockade with atezolizumab in urothelial cancer. Pretreatment tumor samples, along with matched peripheral blood serially collected before and after atezolizumab treatment, were subjected to TCR sequencing. Durable clinical benefit was defined as a progression-free survival longer than 6 months, and TCR features were additionally tested against progression-free survival and overall survival. In the same patients who had TCR sequencing, pretreatment tumors also underwent whole exome sequencing and RNA sequencing. About 10 patients achieved durable clinical benefit and approximately 20 did not. Under 30 patients had pretreatment blood TCR-seq, some 25 had at least one posttreatment blood collection, and some 25 had tumor TCR-seq.

Synthetic TCR analog templates were spiked into each PCR to estimate absolute template abundance from read counts. The immunoSEQ assay was used to amplify TCRbeta CDR3 regions from genomic DNA with bias-controlled V and J gene primers. Rearranged TCRbeta segments were sequenced at approximately 20X coverage. The original pipeline was this. Clustering was used to correct sequencing errors, and CDR3s were annotated against IMGT so that V, D and J genes could be assigned. Downstream analyses used only productive TCRbeta rearrangements, leaving out any out-of-frame or stop-codon sequences. To compute clonality, Shannon entropy was normalized by the log of the number of unique productive sequences and then subtracted from one. Clones differing between time points or between blood and tumor were identified by Fisher's exact test with Benjamini-Hochberg correction at adjusted p below 0.01. TCRdb holds this immuneACCESS table with in-frame rearrangements only. Some clones are missing; in checked studies, unresolved V genes explain under half, and the rest has no known cause. V, J and clone size reflect that table, while D and trimming were determined from the DNA. The sample includes around 80,000 clones, with around 93% observed a single time. Together, the top ten hold 0.85% to 0.9% of the sample.

The paper as a whole reports these results and caveats: Patients with durable benefit showed greater expansion of tumor-associated TCR clones in peripheral blood 3 weeks after starting treatment (n ≈ 20, p = 0.022). Small sample size (n ≈ 30) and many exploratory analyses mean the results are intended to be hypothesis-generating. Improved progression-free and overall survival was found to be associated with pretreatment peripheral blood TCR clonality below the median.

The intended sense of this specimen's time point label: peripheral blood 6 weeks after treatment start. A cohort of 25 to 30 patients with locally advanced or metastatic urothelial carcinoma, treated at Memorial Sloan Kettering on a trial protocol, was included. Peripheral blood mononuclear cells were collected from each patient pretreatment and during treatment, giving between 1 and 8 total time points per patient. The Qiagen DNeasy Blood extraction kit was used to purify genomic DNA from total PBMCs and from tumor samples. PBMCs were collected pretreatment and during treatment and were isolated and stored as previously described. Worth noting for this clone: There is no known antigen for this receptor. No base qualities exist here, and no much larger clone lies one base off it.

The sequence came from a woman older than 75 with urothelial cancer. Here the sequenced sample was PBMCs, taken around atezolizumab (anti-PD-L1) treatment.

The DNA reads as follows: TGCGCCAGCGAGGGGGCAGAAAACGAGCAGTACTTC. Translated, this gives CASEGAENEQYF. The sequence is built from TRBV5-1 and TRBJ2-7; TRBD1 matches 7 bases in the middle. Germline trimming amounts to 7 bases on V and 5 bases on J, with 6 as the count of junction bases outside the gene matches. Including cysteine and phenylalanine, the CDR3 has 12 amino acids. The retained sequence is limited to the CDR3, 36 bases, with the frame set at the first base. According to the germline V gene, CDR1 reads SGHRS and CDR2 reads YFSETQ.